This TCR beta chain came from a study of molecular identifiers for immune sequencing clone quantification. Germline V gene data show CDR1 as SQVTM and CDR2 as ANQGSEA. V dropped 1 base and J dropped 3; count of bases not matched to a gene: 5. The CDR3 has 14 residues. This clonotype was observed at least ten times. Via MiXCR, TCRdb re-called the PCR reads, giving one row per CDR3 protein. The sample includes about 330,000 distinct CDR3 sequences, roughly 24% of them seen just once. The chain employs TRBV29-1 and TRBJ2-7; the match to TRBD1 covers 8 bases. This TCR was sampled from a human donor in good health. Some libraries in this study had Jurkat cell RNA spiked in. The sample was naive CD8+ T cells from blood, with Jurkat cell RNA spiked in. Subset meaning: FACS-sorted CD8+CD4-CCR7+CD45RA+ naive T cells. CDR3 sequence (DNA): TGCAGCGTTGAAGGACAGGGGCAGCGCTACGAGCAGTACTTC. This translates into CSVEGQGQRYEQYF.